The next 19 T cell receptor beta chains were all read from a single sample in a study of blood T cell repertoires in COVID-19. The assay was immunoSEQ multiplex PCR, and TCRdb's table has in-frame clones only and misses some. Of 470,000 or so clones in the sample, roughly 85% were seen once. The sample taken for sequencing was peripheral blood. Receptors originate from a human donor in a cohort sampled during active COVID-19.

The CDR3 protein is CASSYSTSGQGAEQYF. CDR3 bases: TGTGCCAGCAGTTACTCGACCTCGGGACAGGGGGCCGAGCAGTACTTC. The chain carries TRBV6-2 or TRBV6-3 and TRBJ2-7, with TRBD1 identical over 12 bases. The germline V gene encodes CDR1 MNHEY and CDR2 SVGEGT. This CDR3 is built from 16 residues. V shed 0 bases, J shed 6 bases, and the junction held 6 bases outside the gene matches.

This clone was seen only a few times. The J gene is TRBJ2-7, the V gene TRBV5-6; a weak D match, TRBD1 (6 bases). CDR3 length: 13 residues. The germline CDR1 and CDR2 sequences are SGHDT and YYEEEE. V lost 4 bases, J lost 3 bases, and 11 bases lay in between. In nucleotides, the CDR3 is TGTGCCAGCAGCGGCCAGACAGGCTACGAGCAGTACTTC. Translation gives CASSGQTGYEQYF.

The chain joins TRBV30 to TRBJ1-1, with D perhaps matching TRBD1 (5 bases). Germline CDR1 and CDR2: GTSNPN and SVGIG (reference sequence). The CDR3 contains 13 residues. The V gene lost 0 bases and the J gene lost 11 bases, with 16 bases spanning the gap. The CDR3 DNA reads as TGTGCCTGGAGTGTACGGGACTTTGAGGGGGCTTTCTTT. Amino acid sequence: CAWSVRDFEGAFF.

This clone was picked up one time. V usage is TRBV7-9 and J usage is TRBJ2-1; D unclear. The CDR3 sequence is 12 residues long. Germline V CDR1 and CDR2: SEHNR, FQNEAQ (reference sequence). The germline V and J ends were trimmed by 1 base and 11 bases, with 9 bases remaining between them. In DNA form, the CDR3 reads TGTGCCAGCAGCTTAGGCGACACTCAGCAGTTCTTC. Protein product: CASSLGDTQQFF.

The genes are TRBV24-1 and TRBJ2-3, with D perhaps matching TRBD2 (5 bases). Germline loops: CDR1 KGHDR, CDR2 SFDVKD. The CDR3 runs 14 residues. Deletions cut 3 bases from V and 14 bases from J, with 20 bases between. CDR3 protein: CATSDLTDYIGAYF. CDR3 DNA sequence: TGTGCCACCAGTGATCTCACTGACTATATTGGAGCGTATTTT.

This chain joins TRBV6-5 and TRBJ2-7, with D possibly matching TRBD2 (6 bases). Germline V gives CDR1 MNHEY, CDR2 SVGAGI. V was cut by 6 bases and J by 6 bases, with 15 bases left in between. CDR3 length: 13 residues. CDR3 in DNA: TGTGCCAGCAGCGGGGTCGGGAGAAGCGAGCAGTACTTC. Amino acids: CASSGVGRSEQYF.

CDR3 nucleotide sequence: TGTGCCAGCTTGGGGATCGGGGGACAAGAGACCCAGTACTTC. This encodes CASLGIGGQETQYF. The chain employs TRBV19 and TRBJ2-5; tentative D call: TRBD2 (6 bases). This CDR3 has 14 residues. The germline V gene encodes CDR1 LNHDA and CDR2 SQIVND (reference sequence). The V end was cut by 9 bases, the J end by 2 bases, with 16 bases between. The full variable domain, rest sourced from reference TRBV19 and TRBJ2-5, is DGGITQSPKYLFRKEGQNVTLSCEQNLNHDAMYWYRQDPGQGLRLIYYSQIVNDFQKGDIAEGYSVSREKKESFPLTVTSAQKNPTAFYLCASLGIGGQETQYFGPGTRLLVL.

The rearrangement links TRBV11-3 to TRBJ2-2; possible D gene TRBD2, 5 bases. Between the trimmed V and J ends, which lost 0 bases and 3 bases, there was a span of 11 bases. The germline gives CDR1 SGHNT, CDR2 YENEEA. This CDR3 comprises 16 residues. The CDR3 sequence: CASSLDRTDYTGELFF. As DNA, the CDR3 is TGTGCCAGCAGCTTAGATCGGACTGATTACACCGGGGAGCTGTTTTTT. Full variable domain (rest looked up from reference TRBV11-3 and TRBJ2-2): EAGVVQSPRYKIIEKKQPVAFWCNPISGHNTLYWYLQNLGQGPELLIRYENEEAVDDSQLPKDRFSAERLKGVDSTLKIQPAELGDSAVYLCASSLDRTDYTGELFFGEGSRLTVL.

The CDR3 nucleotides are TGCGCCAGCAGCCGAGGGACAGGGGACACTGAAGCTTTCTTT. Translated: CASSRGTGDTEAFF. The chain employs TRBV5-1 and TRBJ1-1, with 10 bases that match TRBD1. Germline CDR1 reads SGHRS; CDR2 reads YFSETQ. The CDR3 length is 14 residues. V was clipped by 4 bases and J by 3 bases; unmatched bases: 3.

This clone has a single count. This chain joins TRBV28 and TRBJ1-2, with TRBD1 matching over 8 bases. CDR3 length: 16 residues. Per germline, CDR1 MDHEN and CDR2 SYDVKM. With V trimmed by 1 base and J by 7 bases, 11 bases remained unmatched. The CDR3 protein is CASSLSHSTGAGGYTF. DNA of the CDR3: TGTGCCAGCAGTTTATCCCACTCGACAGGGGCTGGTGGCTACACCTTC.

J is TRBJ2-3 and V is TRBV30; D unresolved. Germline values: CDR1 GTSNPN, CDR2 SVGIG (reference sequence). V was trimmed by 4 bases and J by 5 bases, leaving 13 bases between them. This CDR3 contains 13 residues. CDR3 bases: TGTGCCTGGACGCGAGTTTTGCGAGATACGCAGTATTTT. Protein: CAWTRVLRDTQYF.

The rearrangement links TRBV19 to TRBJ1-6; TRBD1 aligns across 7 bases. The CDR3 runs to 14 residues. Per germline, CDR1 LNHDA and CDR2 SQIVND (reference sequence). The trim removed 3 bases at V and 9 bases at J, leaving 5 bases unmatched. Here the CDR3 reads CASSIEQGRSPLHF. DNA of the CDR3: TGTGCCAGTAGTATTGAACAGGGGCGTTCACCCCTCCACTTT.

This chain links TRBV5-4 with TRBJ2-5; weak D call: TRBD1 (6 bases). Germline V lookup: CDR1 SGHNT, CDR2 YYREEE (reference sequence). The V gene lost 2 bases and the J gene lost 5 bases, with 10 bases spanning the gap. This CDR3 comprises 13 residues. The chain's CDR3 is CASSLQGWETQYF. The CDR3, as DNA: TGTGCCAGCAGCTTACAGGGTTGGGAGACCCAGTACTTC.

This chain connects TRBV7-9 to TRBJ1-1, with TRBD1 as a possible D gene (6 bases). Trimming removed 5 bases at V and 4 bases at J, with 23 bases between. Per the germline V gene, CDR1 is SEHNR and CDR2 is FQNEAQ (reference sequence). This CDR3 is 17 amino acids long. The CDR3 sequence is CASSPTRTAAGSTEAFF. CDR3 nucleotide sequence: TGTGCCAGCAGCCCCACCCGGACAGCGGCGGGCTCCACTGAAGCTTTCTTT.

The DNA for the CDR3 is TGTGCCAGCAGCTTAAGGGGCGAAATACCTTATGGCTACACCTTC. It specifies CASSLRGEIPYGYTF. The V call is TRBV7-9, the J call TRBJ1-2, with a weak D call TRBD1 (5 bases). Germline V gene sequence: CDR1 SEHNR, CDR2 FQNEAQ (reference sequence). V was cut by 2 bases and J by 5 bases, with 15 bases left in between. This CDR3 is 15 amino acids long.

The chain combines TRBV11-2 with TRBJ2-1; 8 positions agree with TRBD2. Germline V CDR1 and CDR2: SGHAT, FQNNGV. This CDR3 has 15 amino acids. V shed 3 bases, J shed 5 bases, and the junction held 6 bases outside the gene matches. The CDR3 reads CASSFQSGRHNEQFF. The CDR3 DNA follows: TGTGCCAGCAGCTTCCAGAGCGGGAGACACAATGAGCAGTTCTTC.

This chain uses TRBV2 with TRBJ2-1, with TRBD2 matching over 8 bases. The V gene's germline CDR1 is SNHLY and CDR2 FYNNEI. This CDR3 contains 15 residues. V gave up 5 bases and J gave up 7 bases; unmatched junction bases: 10. CDR3 sequence: CASSRSGTVRNEQFF. In DNA form, the CDR3 reads TGTGCCAGCAGTCGTAGCGGGACCGTGCGGAATGAGCAGTTCTTC.

The V call is TRBV18, the J call TRBJ1-2; 8 nucleotides align to TRBD1. This CDR3 spans 18 amino acids. Germline-derived CDR1 and CDR2 are KGHSH and LQKENI. The ends lost 6 bases at V and 7 bases at J; junction bases unmatched: 22. CDR3 sequence reads: CASSPMLGTTQGARGYTF. CDR3 in DNA: TGTGCCAGCTCCCCGATGTTGGGGACCACGCAGGGGGCACGTGGCTACACCTTC.

This chain connects TRBV27 to TRBJ1-1; 7 positions match TRBD1. CDR1 MNHEY and CDR2 SMNVEV come from the germline V gene (reference sequence). The CDR3 has 13 residues. V was pared by 6 bases and J by 11 bases, with 12 bases of the junction left unmatched. In nucleotides, the CDR3 is TGTGCCAGCAGAAGAGAGAGGAACAGGGGCGCTTTCTTT. Translated, it gives CASRRERNRGAFF.